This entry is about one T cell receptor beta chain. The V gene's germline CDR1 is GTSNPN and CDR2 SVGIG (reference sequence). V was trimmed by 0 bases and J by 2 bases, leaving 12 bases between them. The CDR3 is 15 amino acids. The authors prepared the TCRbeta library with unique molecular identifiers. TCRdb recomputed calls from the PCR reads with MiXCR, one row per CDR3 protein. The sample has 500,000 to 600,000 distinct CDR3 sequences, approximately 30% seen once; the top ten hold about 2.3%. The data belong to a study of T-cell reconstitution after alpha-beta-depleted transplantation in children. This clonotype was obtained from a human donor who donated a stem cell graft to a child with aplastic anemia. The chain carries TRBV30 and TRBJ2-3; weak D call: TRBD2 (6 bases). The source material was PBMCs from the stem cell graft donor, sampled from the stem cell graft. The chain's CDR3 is CAWSVLAGHTDTQYF. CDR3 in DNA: TGTGCCTGGAGTGTGCTGGCGGGGCACACAGATACGCAGTATTTT. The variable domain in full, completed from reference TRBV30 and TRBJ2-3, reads SQTIHQWPATLVQPVGSPLSLECTVEGTSNPNLYWYRQAAGRGLQLLFYSVGIGQISSEVPQNLSASRPQDRQFILSSKKLLLSDSGFYLCAWSVLAGHTDTQYFGPGTRLTVL.